Listed below are T cell receptor beta chains from one sample, sequenced in a study of long-term antiretroviral therapy in people with HIV. Produced via immunoSEQ multiplex PCR; TCRdb's table is partial and in-frame only. This sample has 25,000 to 35,000 clones, with about 85% found just once. Sequenced material: unsorted PBMCs, taken roughly 5 years before starting antiretroviral therapy. These receptors came from a man over 45 with HIV. Both conserved end residues are part of each CDR3. D genes are given only for firm matches. Clone size is given for some rows only: seen once, a few or many times, or a class if the clone is expanded.

clone_size | d_call | j_call | v_call | cdr3_nt | cdr3_aa
- | - | TRBJ1-2 | TRBV15 | TGTGCCACCAGCAGAGATGGTATCGGGGACTATGGCTACACCTTC | CATSRDGIGDYGYTF
- | - | TRBJ1-4 | TRBV7-2 | TGTGCCAGCAGCTCGACCAGGGAAGGGGAAAAACTGTTTTTT | CASSSTREGEKLFF
- | TRBD1 | TRBJ2-2 | TRBV7-2 | TGTGCCACCTCCCCCGCAGGGGGCGTTCAGGGCGGGGAGCTGTTTTTT | CATSPAGGVQGGELFF
- | TRBD2 | TRBJ2-1 | TRBV4-3 | TGCGCCAGCTCCTGGCTAGCGGGTACCTACAATGAGCAGTTCTTC | CASSWLAGTYNEQFF
- | - | TRBJ2-2 | TRBV5-1 | TGCGCCAGCAGCTCTGGGAGTCCCGGCCTCACCGGGGAGCTGTTTTTT | CASSSGSPGLTGELFF
- | - | TRBJ2-5 | TRBV18 | TGTGCCAGCTCACCACAAGAGACCCAGTACTTC | CASSPQETQYF
- | - | TRBJ2-6 | TRBV5-1 | TGCGCCAGCAGCACCGGGACCCTGAGCTCTGGGGCCAACGTCCTGACTTTC | CASSTGTLSSGANVLTF
- | - | TRBJ1-1 | TRBV5-1 | TGCGCCAGCAGCTTGGAGGTGGACACTGAAGCTTTCTTT | CASSLEVDTEAFF
- | - | TRBJ1-5 | TRBV30 | TGTGCCTGGAGTGTAGCCAGAGGATATAGCAATCAGCCCCAGCATTTT | CAWSVARGYSNQPQHF
- | - | TRBJ2-3 | TRBV7-2 | TGTGCCAGCAGCTTATCGGGGGCGTATACGCAGTATTTT | CASSLSGAYTQYF
- | - | TRBJ1-4 | TRBV18 | TGTGCCAGCTCACCATTGTCCGTTAATGAAAAACTGTTTTTT | CASSPLSVNEKLFF
- | TRBD1 | TRBJ2-3 | TRBV6-6 | TGTGCCAGCAGTTCTCCGGGACAGGCCCCAGATACGCAGTATTTT | CASSSPGQAPDTQYF
- | - | TRBJ2-3 | TRBV7-2 | TGTGCCAGCAGCTTATGGGGACTTGCTACAGATACGCAGTATTTT | CASSLWGLATDTQYF
- | - | TRBJ2-7 | TRBV2 | TGTGCCAGCAGTGTCCTCCTTTTCAGGACCTCCTACGAGCAGTACTTC | CASSVLLFRTSYEQYF
- | TRBD2 | TRBJ2-2 | TRBV5-1 | TGCGCCAGCAGCTCGACTAGCGGGGGGGCCGGGATCGGCGGGGAGCTGTTTTTT | CASSSTSGGAGIGGELFF
- | TRBD1 | TRBJ2-5 | TRBV7-7 | TGTGCTAGCAGCCGGGACAGGCAAGAGACCCAGTACTTC | CASSRDRQETQYF
- | TRBD1 | TRBJ1-2 | TRBV9 | TGTGCCAGCAGCGTTGGACAGGGGGTAAACTATGGCTACACCTTC | CASSVGQGVNYGYTF
- | TRBD1 | TRBJ2-7 | TRBV9 | TGTGCCAGCAGCATCTCCGGGACAGGGTACGACGAGCAGTACTTC | CASSISGTGYDEQYF
- | TRBD2 | TRBJ2-3 | TRBV19 | TGTGCCAGTCAATCGGGACTAGCGAGAGATACGCAGTATTTT | CASQSGLARDTQYF
- | TRBD1 | TRBJ1-5 | TRBV30 | TGTGCCTGGAGTGCAGGGGGAAATCAGCCCCAGCATTTT | CAWSAGGNQPQHF
- | - | TRBJ2-1 | TRBV6-1 | TGTGCCAGCAGTGCCCTGTATGCGCGGACGACATACAATGAGCAGTTCTTC | CASSALYARTTYNEQFF
- | - | TRBJ1-1 | TRBV7-9 | TGTGCCAGCAGCCCCTGGGCCTCCAGGAACACTGAAGCTTTCTTT | CASSPWASRNTEAFF
- | - | TRBJ2-5 | TRBV18 | TGTGCCAGCTCGCCGACATCAAGGGAGGAGACCCAGTACTTC | CASSPTSREETQYF
- | TRBD1 | TRBJ1-1 | TRBV28 | TGTGCCAGCAGAGAACAGGGGGCTCTCAGGACTGAAGCTTTCTTT | CASREQGALRTEAFF
- | - | TRBJ2-3 | TRBV18 | TGTGCCAGCTCACCACAGGGTTGGGGCACAGATACGCAGTATTTT | CASSPQGWGTDTQYF
- | TRBD1 | TRBJ2-2 | TRBV7-8 | TGTGCCAGCAGCCCCGGGACAGGGGGCGACACCGGGGAGCTGTTTTTT | CASSPGTGGDTGELFF
once | TRBD1 | TRBJ1-4 | TRBV5-4 | TGTGCCAGCAGCTTGGGGTCGGGACAGTTTAATGAAAAACTGTTTTTT | CASSLGSGQFNEKLFF
- | - | TRBJ1-3 | TRBV5-1 | TGCGCCAGCAGCTTGGCTCCTTGGGACTCTGGAAACACCATATATTTT | CASSLAPWDSGNTIYF
once | - | TRBJ2-5 | TRBV7-8 | TGTGCCAGCAGCTTAGTTCCCGCTATGATGAGTCAAGAGACCCAGTACTTC | CASSLVPAMMSQETQYF
- | - | TRBJ2-5 | TRBV7-2 | TGTGCCAGCAGCCCGCGGACCGATTCTCCCCAGTACTTC | CASSPRTDSPQYF
- | - | TRBJ2-7 | TRBV11-2 | TGTGCCAGCAGCTTAGCGAACGAGCAGTACTTC | CASSLANEQYF
- | - | TRBJ2-1 | TRBV6-1 | TGTGCCAGCAGTGAGGGTCCGAGGGGGGGGCCACACAATGAGCAGTTCTTC | CASSEGPRGGPHNEQFF
- | - | TRBJ2-7 | TRBV10-3 | TGTGCCATCAGTGACTCGGTGAGGTTAGGAACCTACGAGCAGTACTTC | CAISDSVRLGTYEQYF
once | TRBD2 | TRBJ2-1 | TRBV5-1 | TGCGCCAGCAGTAGGCTAGCGGCCCCCTACAATGAGCAGTTCTTC | CASSRLAAPYNEQFF
once | - | TRBJ2-3 | TRBV6-6 | TGTGCCAGCAGGACCCGGGGGGCCGGCGATACGCAGTATTTT | CASRTRGAGDTQYF
- | - | TRBJ1-1 | TRBV29-1 | TGCAGCGTTTGGTCCCCTTTGGGGGCTGAAGCTTTCTTT | CSVWSPLGAEAFF
- | - | TRBJ2-7 | TRBV6-1 | TGTGCCAGCAGTGATACGGACAGTCTGGGGCAGTACTTC | CASSDTDSLGQYF
- | - | TRBJ1-2 | TRBV5-1 | TGCGCCAGCAGCTTGGGGACAGAGCTTTATGGCTACACCTTC | CASSLGTELYGYTF
- | TRBD2 | TRBJ2-3 | TRBV19 | TGTGCCAGTAGTGCCGGACTAGCGGGAGCGAACCTTGGTACAGATACGCAGTATTTT | CASSAGLAGANLGTDTQYF
once | - | TRBJ2-3 | TRBV4-2 | TGTGCCAGCAGCCATCCCTACGGAGATACGCAGTATTTT | CASSHPYGDTQYF
- | - | TRBJ1-1 | TRBV18 | TGTGCCAGCTCACTGGACGGTGTGAACACTGAAGCTTTCTTT | CASSLDGVNTEAFF
- | - | TRBJ1-3 | TRBV6-5 | TGTGCCAGCAGTTCCCACGGGCGAGGAAACACCATATATTTT | CASSSHGRGNTIYF
- | - | TRBJ1-5 | TRBV5-5 | TGTGCCAGCAGCCCCCAGGGGTCTCAGCCCCAGCATTTT | CASSPQGSQPQHF
- | - | TRBJ1-2 | TRBV29-1 | TGCAGCCTTCGCGACGGTAACTATGGCTACACCTTC | CSLRDGNYGYTF
- | TRBD2 | TRBJ2-3 | TRBV5-6 | TGTGCCAGCAGTCCCCCACGAGCGGGGGGGTCCGATACGCAGTATTTT | CASSPPRAGGSDTQYF
- | TRBD1 | TRBJ2-7 | TRBV18 | TGTGCCAGCTCAAATCAAAATTGGACAGGGGGCTTCTACGAGCAGTACTTC | CASSNQNWTGGFYEQYF
- | TRBD1 | TRBJ2-7 | TRBV18 | TGTGCCAGCTCATCACAGGGGGGATCCTACGAGCAGTACTTC | CASSSQGGSYEQYF
- | - | TRBJ1-1 | TRBV18 | TGTGCCAGCTCACGGGGGGCAGGCGGATTCGACACTGAAGCTTTCTTT | CASSRGAGGFDTEAFF
- | TRBD2 | TRBJ2-1 | TRBV4-1 | TGCGCCAGCAGCCAAGGGACCCCACGGACTAGCGGGAGGAATGAGCAGTTCTTC | CASSQGTPRTSGRNEQFF
- | TRBD2 | TRBJ2-3 | TRBV9 | TGTGCCAGCAGCGTAGGATCTAGCGGGAGTTTAATTCGCGGAGATACGCAGTATTTT | CASSVGSSGSLIRGDTQYF
- | - | TRBJ2-2 | TRBV29-1 | TGCAGCGTTGAAACGAACACCGGGGAGCTGTTTTTT | CSVETNTGELFF
- | - | TRBJ2-7 | TRBV11-2 | TGTGCCAGCAGCCCAACGGCACTGTCCCCCTACGAGCAGTACTTC | CASSPTALSPYEQYF
- | TRBD2 | TRBJ2-5 | TRBV6-5 | TGTGCCAGCAGTCGGTCTGGGGGGGGCCAAGAGACCCAGTACTTC | CASSRSGGGQETQYF